A single sample is the source of the 19 T cell receptor beta chains below, sequenced in a study of T cells in Graves' hyperthyroidism and ophthalmopathy. Researchers took RNA transcripts and amplified the TCR beta CDR3 regions from them. TCR CDR3 regions were first amplified by RT-PCR with HTBI primers. TCRdb independently ran MiXCR on the multiplex PCR reads; one entry per CDR3 protein. The sample consists of over 500,000 distinct CDR3 sequences, 15% to 20% of them appearing once. The sample comprised blood. The source is a woman between 18 and 29 years old with Graves' ophthalmopathy.

The CDR3 sequence is CSAMTPTGGINQPQHF. CDR3 nucleotide sequence: TGCAGTGCTATGACCCCGACAGGGGGCATCAATCAGCCCCAGCATTTT. This rearrangement joins TRBV20-1 to TRBJ1-5; 10 bases agree with TRBD1. Germline-derived CDR1 and CDR2 are DFQATT and SNEGSKA (reference sequence). The CDR3 has 16 amino acids. J lost 3 bases, V lost 4 bases, and 9 bases had no gene match.

This clonotype has ten or more counts. The gene calls are TRBV6-1 and TRBJ1-5; 10 bases map to TRBD1. V gave up 3 bases and J gave up 1 base; unmatched junction bases: 12. The CDR3 sequence is 19 residues long. Germline lookup yields CDR1 MNHNS and CDR2 SASEGT. The chain's CDR3 is CASSDFGTGAKMSNQPQHF. Written as DNA, the CDR3 is TGTGCCAGCAGTGATTTCGGGACAGGGGCGAAGATGAGCAATCAGCCCCAGCATTTT.

This clonotype was seen at least ten times. The V and J genes are TRBV6-9 and TRBJ2-3; D possibly corresponds to TRBD2 (5 bases). CDR1 and CDR2 (germline): MNHGY, SVAAGI. V lost 5 bases and J lost 2, with 17 bases in between. CDR3 length equals 16 residues. In nucleotides, the CDR3 is TGTGCCAGCAGTCCTCCGTCGGCGGGCCACACAGATACGCAGTATTTT. The encoded protein is CASSPPSAGHTDTQYF.

A single count supports this clonotype. This rearrangement joins TRBV4-3 to TRBJ2-1; 7 bases match TRBD1. CDR1 is LGHNA, CDR2 YSLEER, per germline. This CDR3 comprises 14 residues. V gave up 5 bases and J gave up 7 bases; unmatched junction bases: 8. The CDR3: CASSSTGLGNEQFF. Written as DNA, the CDR3 is TGCGCCAGCAGCTCGACAGGGTTGGGTAATGAGCAGTTCTTC.

Comment on this clonotype: Since a much larger clone is just one base distant, this may be a read error. J is TRBJ2-3 and V is TRBV2; TRBD2 agrees at 8 bases. Looked up from germline, CDR1 is SNHLY and CDR2 is FYNNEI. The CDR3 has 15 amino acids. The J segment lost 1 base and the V segment lost 6 bases, leaving 6 bases of the junction unmatched. CDR3 coding DNA: TGTGCCAGCAGCTTAAGAGCGGGGGGCACAGATACGCAGTATTTT. It specifies CASSLRAGGTDTQYF.

The J gene is TRBJ2-1, the V gene TRBV4-1; 7 nucleotides agree with TRBD2. The V gene end was trimmed by 1 base and the J gene end by 9 bases; junction bases not matched to a gene: 12. CDR3 length equals 16 residues. Looked up from germline, CDR1 is MGHRA and CDR2 is YSYEKL. The CDR3 nucleotides read TGCGCCAGCAGCCAAGGGGTCGCGGGAGTTTTATGTGAGCAGTTCTTC. Residues: CASSQGVAGVLCEQFF.

There are many counts of this clonotype. The chain carries TRBV7-6 and TRBJ1-1; D is unclear. Looked up from germline, CDR1 is SGHVS and CDR2 is FNYEAQ. V was trimmed by 0 bases and J by 1 base, leaving 9 bases between them. The CDR3 totals 15 residues. The CDR3, as DNA: TGTGCCAGCAGCTTAGCAGACGCCGGGAACACTGAAGCTTTCTTT. This codes for CASSLADAGNTEAFF. Combining the CDR3 with reference TRBV7-6 and TRBJ1-1 gives the whole variable domain GAGVSQSPRYKVTKRGQDVALRCDPISGHVSLYWYRQALGQGPEFLTYFNYEAQQDKSGLPNDRFSAERPEGSISTLTIQRTEQRDSAMYRCASSLADAGNTEAFFGQGTRLTVV.

This sequence joins TRBV7-3 and TRBJ2-3, with TRBD2 as a possible D gene (5 bases). CDR1 SGHTA and CDR2 FQGTGA come from the germline V gene. V shed 4 bases and J shed 0 bases, with 8 bases lying between them. This CDR3 is built from 14 residues. For the CDR3, the DNA is TGTGCCAGCAGCTCCGGGATGAGCACAGATACGCAGTATTTT. Encoded protein: CASSSGMSTDTQYF.

This clonotype was counted many times. The chain combines TRBV10-3 with TRBJ1-1; a weak D match, TRBD1 (5 bases). The CDR3 runs 15 residues. CDR1 and CDR2 (germline): ENHRY, SYGVKD. Trimming removed 4 bases from V and 0 bases from J, with 12 bases in between. The CDR3 DNA is TGTGCCATCAGTGGGGCCAGGGTAATGAACACTGAAGCTTTCTTT. Translation: CAISGARVMNTEAFF.

V usage is TRBV10-3 and J usage is TRBJ2-7, with TRBD1 matching over 11 bases. The CDR3 has 15 residues. Germline CDR1 is ENHRY and CDR2 is SYGVKD. V gave up 4 bases and J gave up 5 bases; unmatched junction bases: 7. CDR3: CAISAGQGAGNEQYF. CDR3 coding DNA: TGTGCCATCAGTGCCGGACAGGGGGCAGGCAACGAGCAGTACTTC.

The chain recombines TRBV13 with TRBJ2-1; D perhaps matches TRBD2 (5 bases). V lost 5 bases to trimming and J lost 7 bases, with 15 bases between them. The CDR3 is made up of 14 amino acids. Looked up from germline, CDR1 is PRHDT and CDR2 is FYEKMQ (reference sequence). The CDR3 sequence is CASSAELDLNEQFF. Here the CDR3 DNA reads TGTGCCAGCAGCGCGGAACTAGATTTGAATGAGCAGTTCTTC.

The V call is TRBV14, the J call TRBJ1-3; D perhaps matches TRBD1 (5 bases). The V gene's germline CDR1 is SGHDN and CDR2 FVKESK. V lost 0 bases and J 2 bases, leaving 11 bases between the germline ends. This CDR3 is 16 amino acids long. The CDR3 sequence: CASSQDLPGTGNTIYF. Here the CDR3 DNA reads TGTGCCAGCAGCCAAGATTTGCCAGGGACTGGAAACACCATATATTTT.

This clonotype was seen a few times. The rearrangement joins TRBV7-6 to TRBJ2-7; 11 bases map to TRBD1. Germline trimming cut 4 bases from V and 3 bases from J; bases unmatched to any gene: 5. The CDR3 is 15 amino acids. Germline lookup yields CDR1 SGHVS and CDR2 FNYEAQ. The CDR3 DNA sequence: TGTGCCAGCAGCTCCCGGGACAGGGGGGTCTACGAGCAGTACTTC. This translates into CASSSRDRGVYEQYF.

CDR3 coding DNA: TGTGCCAGCAGAGGAATAAGGGGATACACTGAAGCTTTCTTT. It translates to CASRGIRGYTEAFF. The V gene is TRBV28, the J gene TRBJ1-1; TRBD1 is a possible D gene (5 bases). V was shortened by 6 bases and J by 3 bases, with 14 bases between the two germline ends. Germline V CDR1 and CDR2: MDHEN, SYDVKM. This CDR3 spans 14 amino acids.

This clonotype has ten or more counts. The rearrangement links TRBV30 to TRBJ2-7; TRBD2 matches at 9 bases. With V trimmed by 3 bases and J by 7 bases, 13 bases remained unmatched. CDR3 size: 15 residues. CDR1 is GTSNPN, CDR2 SVGIG, per germline (reference sequence). Here the CDR3 DNA reads TGTGCCTGGAGGACTCTGACTAGCGGCGGGGGGGAGCAGTACTTC. As protein: CAWRTLTSGGGEQYF.

Only a few counts were recorded for this clonotype. The chain links TRBV4-3 to TRBJ2-2, with D possibly TRBD2 on 7 matching bases. The CDR3 loop spans 17 amino acids. V lost 1 base and J lost 0, with 12 bases in between. CDR1 and CDR2 from the germline V gene are LGHNA and YSLEER. The CDR3 DNA follows: TGCGCCAGCAGCCAAGTGACCGGGGGGCCGAACACCGGGGAGCTGTTTTTT. Protein product: CASSQVTGGPNTGELFF.

This chain uses TRBV7-9 with TRBJ2-5; D remains unclear. The CDR3 totals 15 residues. The germline V and J ends were trimmed by 6 bases and 0 bases, with 14 bases remaining between them. In germline, CDR1 is SEHNR, CDR2 FQNEAQ (reference sequence). The CDR3 bases are TGTGCCAGCAGTGAACGGACCGAGAACCAAGAGACCCAGTACTTC. Translation: CASSERTENQETQYF.

Many counts were recorded for this clonotype. The gene calls are TRBV6-4 and TRBJ2-7; perhaps D is TRBD1 or TRBD2 (5 bases each). Germline CDR1 reads MRHNA; CDR2 reads SNTAGT. The V end was cut by 4 bases, the J end by 6 bases, with 28 bases between. This CDR3 is 18 amino acids long. CDR3 coding DNA: TGTGCCAGCAGTGGGTCAGGCCGGGGACGTCATATCCCCTCCGAGCAGTACTTC. Its protein product is CASSGSGRGRHIPSEQYF.

Regarding this clonotype: A junction end diverges from the germline sequence, so it may reflect a read error. This chain uses TRBV28 with TRBJ2-4; the match to TRBD2 covers 9 bases. This CDR3 has 14 residues. The germline gives CDR1 MDHEN, CDR2 SYDVKM. The CDR3 nucleotides read TGTGCCACTAAGGAGGGACTAGCCAAAGACATTCAGTACTTC. Residues: CATKEGLAKDIQYF.